The clone carrying this TCR beta chain was found many times. The antigen remains undetermined. Thyroid surgery had not been preceded by any treatment in any patient. This sample was taken from a study of metastatic and nonmetastatic thyroid tumors. Study-level points and caveats: In both blood and tumor samples, TCR beta diversity was reported significantly higher for malignant than benign nodules.

V dropped 3 bases and J dropped 6 bases, with 17 bases sitting between them. In germline, CDR1 is LNHDA, CDR2 SQIVND (reference sequence). The CDR3 runs 15 residues. TCRdb reanalyzed the PCR reads with MiXCR. This sample has roughly 63,000 clones; roughly 17% occur once, and the top ten carry about a tenth. The origin of this receptor is a male donor with papillary thyroid cancer or a benign thyroid nodule (not recorded which). Some clones in this sample may be carry-over from other donors' samples. What was sequenced was blood. V gene TRBV19 combines with J gene TRBJ1-2; D might be TRBD1 (5 bases). CDR3 DNA sequence: TGTGCCAGTAGTATCCTCCTTTCAGGGCGGGATGGCTACACCTTC. This translates into CASSILLSGRDGYTF.